The 15 T cell receptor beta chains given below trace back to one sample, sequenced in a study of T cell responses to AZD1222 COVID-19 vaccine. Here immunoSEQ multiplex PCR was the method, and the copy in TCRdb shows in-frame clones only, minus some. The table has some 75,000 clones, approximately 91% seen once. The input for sequencing was peripheral blood, taken on day 0 of AZD1222 vaccination. The receptor source for this set is an adult in good health.

CDR3 nucleotide sequence: TGTGCCAGCAGAAGGACTAGCGGGAGTTATAATGAGCAGTTCTTC. Its protein is CASRRTSGSYNEQFF. The chain carries TRBV21-1 and TRBJ2-1; the table's D call TRBD2 went unverified against the DNA. TRBV21-1 is tagged as a pseudogene. CDR3 size: 15 residues.

The gene calls are TRBV7-8 and TRBJ1-1; D remains ambiguous. This CDR3 has 13 amino acids. Per the germline V gene, CDR1 is SGHVS and CDR2 is FQNEAQ. V was clipped by 6 bases and J by 6 bases, with 14 bases between them. CDR3 residues: CASSSRWVAEAFF. The CDR3 coding sequence is TGTGCCAGCAGTTCCCGGTGGGTGGCTGAAGCTTTCTTT.

The genes are TRBV29-1 and TRBJ1-4; D is perhaps TRBD1 (5 bases). Per the germline V gene, CDR1 is SQVTM and CDR2 is ANQGSEA. V shed 5 bases and J shed 7 bases, with 20 bases lying between them. There are 15 residues in the CDR3. CDR3 amino acids: CSVSAQGGGGEKLFF. The DNA of the CDR3 is TGCAGCGTTTCCGCCCAGGGCGGGGGAGGTGAAAAACTGTTTTTT. The whole variable domain, remainder taken from reference TRBV29-1 and TRBJ1-4, is SAVISQKPSRDICQRGTSLTIQCQVDSQVTMMFWYRQQPGQSLTLIATANQGSEATYESGFVIDKFPISRPNLTFSTLTVSNMSPEDSSIYLCSVSAQGGGGEKLFFGSGTQLSVL.

The rearrangement links TRBV28 to TRBJ1-2; D uncertain. V gave up 8 bases and J gave up 8 bases, with 9 bases separating them. The V gene's germline CDR1 is MDHEN and CDR2 SYDVKM. There are 10 residues in the CDR3. The CDR3 reads CASGHIGYTF. The CDR3 nucleotides are TGTGCCAGCGGTCATATCGGCTACACCTTC.

This clone was recorded a few times. DNA of the CDR3: TGTGCCAGCAGCGCGACAGGGTTGGAAGCTTTCTTT. It yields the protein CASSATGLEAFF. J is TRBJ1-1 and V is TRBV7-3; TRBD1 matches at 7 bases. The V and J ends lost 5 bases and 8 bases, in that order; junction bases with no gene match: 5. CDR1 SGHTA and CDR2 FQGTGA come from the germline V gene. The CDR3 runs to 12 residues. Variable domain in full (rest from reference TRBV7-3 and TRBJ1-1): GAGVSQTPSNKVTEKGKYVELRCDPISGHTALYWYRQSLGQGPEFLIYFQGTGAADDSGLPNDRFFAVRPEGSVSTLKIQRTERGDSAVYLCASSATGLEAFFGQGTRLTVV.

The chain is built from TRBV4-1 and TRBJ1-5, with D maybe TRBD1 (5 bases). CDR1 and CDR2 from the germline V gene are MGHRA and YSYEKL. CDR3 length: 13 amino acids. The germline V and J ends were trimmed by 3 bases and 3 bases, with 6 bases remaining between them. CDR3 sequence (DNA): TGCGCCAGCAGCCAGGGGCCCAATCAGCCCCAGCATTTT. Amino acids: CASSQGPNQPQHF.

The chain uses TRBV5-8 and TRBJ1-6; D is undetermined. V was clipped by 3 bases and J by 0 bases, with 10 bases between them. The CDR3 consists of 16 residues. Germline-derived CDR1 and CDR2 are SGHTS and YDEGEE. The CDR3 reads CASSWAVSSYNSPLHF. The CDR3 region has the DNA TGTGCCAGCAGCTGGGCGGTTAGCTCCTATAATTCACCCCTCCACTTT.

The CDR3 DNA follows: TGTGCCAGCAGTTTAAGGACTAGCCCCCAAGAGACCCAGTACTTC. It translates to CASSLRTSPQETQYF. This chain links TRBV28 with TRBJ2-5, with TRBD2 identical over 8 bases. This CDR3 region has 15 residues. Germline-derived CDR1 and CDR2 are MDHEN and SYDVKM. Trimming cost V 2 bases and J 1 base; bases outside gene matches: 3.

CDR3 in DNA: TGTGCCAGCAGCTCCCAAAGTGGGGAGCCCTACGAGCAGTACTTC. Translation: CASSSQSGEPYEQYF. V usage is TRBV7-6 and J usage is TRBJ2-7; D might be TRBD2 (5 bases). The germline CDR1 and CDR2 sequences are SGHVS and FNYEAQ. The germline V and J ends were trimmed by 4 bases and 2 bases, with 15 bases remaining between them. There are 15 residues in the CDR3.

This clone was detected only once. V and J are TRBV11-2 and TRBJ2-3, with D possibly being TRBD2 (5 bases). Germline V lookup: CDR1 SGHAT, CDR2 FQNNGV. This CDR3 region has 15 residues. The V end was cut by 0 bases, the J end by 6 bases, with 13 bases between. The CDR3 region is CASSLDGSAGDTQYF. The CDR3 DNA sequence: TGTGCCAGCAGCTTAGATGGTAGCGCCGGGGATACGCAGTATTTT.

The chain recombines TRBV7-9 with TRBJ2-1, with a tentative D call TRBD2 (5 bases). CDR1 is SEHNR, CDR2 FQNEAQ, per germline (reference sequence). The CDR3 totals 15 residues. V was pared by 5 bases and J by 2 bases, with 13 bases between. The CDR3 bases are TGTGCCAGCAGCCCGCCCCAGCGGCCCTACAATGAGCAGTTCTTC. This gives the protein CASSPPQRPYNEQFF.

This chain joins TRBV4-2 and TRBJ2-2; D gene ambiguous. The germline gives CDR1 LGHNA, CDR2 YNFKEQ. The CDR3 is 14 residues long. V dropped 1 base and J dropped 6 bases, with 9 bases sitting between them. The CDR3 loop reads CASSQATVAGELFF. CDR3 nucleotide sequence: TGTGCCAGCAGCCAAGCGACCGTCGCCGGGGAGCTGTTTTTT.

V usage is TRBV5-1 and J usage is TRBJ2-7, with 13 positions matching TRBD2. V lost 5 bases, J lost 2 bases, and 4 bases stayed unmatched. Germline CDR1 and CDR2: SGHRS and YFSETQ. The CDR3 extends over 15 amino acids. The CDR3 sequence: CASSGLAGDPYEQYF. DNA for the CDR3: TGCGCCAGCAGTGGACTAGCGGGAGACCCCTACGAGCAGTACTTC.

In DNA, the CDR3 is TGTGCCAGCCGCTGGGACAGGGCGGGCGAGCAGTACGTC. This codes for CASRWDRAGEQYV. V gene TRBV2 combines with J gene TRBJ2-7, with 9 bases aligning to TRBD1. Germline V gene data show CDR1 as SNHLY and CDR2 as FYNNEI. This CDR3 has 13 residues. V shed 8 bases and J 6 bases; nucleotides not matched to a gene: 8.

This clone has just one count. This sequence joins TRBV5-1 and TRBJ1-4; D is unclear. The V gene lost 0 bases and the J gene lost 2 bases, with 2 bases spanning the gap. This CDR3 contains 13 residues. Germline CDR1 reads SGHRS; CDR2 reads YFSETQ. The CDR3 spells CASSLETNEKLFF. The CDR3 nucleotides read TGCGCCAGCAGCTTGGAGACTAATGAAAAACTGTTTTTT.